The 22 T cell receptor beta chains below come from one sample, sequenced in a study of blood T cells in healthy people across ages. A sample-barcoded 5' primer and a J-beta primer mix were used in a second PCR of roughly 6 to 11 cycles. TCRdb fed the 5' RACE reads into MiXCR, producing one record per CDR3 protein. Of 910,000 or so distinct CDR3 sequences listed, approximately 50% are singletons. The sample comprised blood. Source of these receptors: an older woman in good health.

The chain links TRBV20-1 to TRBJ2-4; possible D gene TRBD2, 6 bases. Trimming took 3 bases from V and 9 from J, leaving 18 bases between them. The CDR3 has 14 amino acids. Germline V gene lookup returns CDR1 DFQATT and CDR2 SNEGSKA (reference sequence). CDR3 amino acids: CSARMVGSYIIQYF. CDR3 in DNA: TGCAGTGCTAGGATGGTCGGGAGTTATATCATTCAGTACTTC.

This rearrangement joins TRBV12-3 or TRBV12-4 to TRBJ2-3, with D possibly being TRBD1 or TRBD2 (5 bases each). The ends were cut back, 5 bases at V and 0 bases at J, with 18 bases in the middle. This CDR3 has 17 residues. For the CDR3, the DNA is TGTGCCAGCAGTCCGGGACGCGGAACCCCTAGCACAGATACGCAGTATTTT. As protein: CASSPGRGTPSTDTQYF.

This clonotype has only a few counts. This chain uses TRBV28 with TRBJ1-4; a possible D gene is TRBD1 (6 bases). V dropped 8 bases and J dropped 7 bases, with 14 bases sitting between them. The CDR3 contains 13 residues. The germline CDR1 and CDR2 sequences are MDHEN and SYDVKM. CDR3 region: CASGRGVGEKLFF. CDR3 in DNA: TGTGCCAGCGGCAGGGGAGTAGGTGAAAAACTGTTTTTT. Using reference TRBV28 and TRBJ1-4 for the parts outside the CDR3, the full variable domain is DVKVTQSSRYLVKRTGEKVFLECVQDMDHENMFWYRQDPGLGLRLIYFSYDVKMKEKGDIPEGYSVSREKKERFSLILESASTNQTSMYLCASGRGVGEKLFFGSGTQLSVL.

A few counts support this clonotype. The chain uses TRBV27 and TRBJ2-7, with 7 positions matching TRBD2. Trimming removed 2 bases from V and 2 bases from J; junction bases left unmatched: 9. Per the germline V gene, CDR1 is MNHEY and CDR2 is SMNVEV (reference sequence). CDR3 length: 16 amino acids. The DNA of the CDR3 is TGTGCCAGCAGTTTAAAGAGGGGAGGGGTCACCTACGAGCAGTACTTC. Encoded protein: CASSLKRGGVTYEQYF.

This chain uses TRBV19 with TRBJ1-1; 7 positions match TRBD1. The V gene end was trimmed by 6 bases and the J gene end by 8 bases; junction bases not matched to a gene: 6. This CDR3 region has 12 residues. The germline V gene encodes CDR1 LNHDA and CDR2 SQIVND (reference sequence). The CDR3 nucleotides read TGTGCCAGTAGGGACAGGCTCAGAGAAGCTTTCTTT. As protein: CASRDRLREAFF.

The rearrangement links TRBV28 to TRBJ1-4; D is perhaps TRBD1 (5 bases). Germline lookup yields CDR1 MDHEN and CDR2 SYDVKM. V was pared by 4 bases and J by 6 bases, with 15 bases between. This CDR3 spans 15 amino acids. The CDR3 here is CASSWDAGGYEKLFF. The CDR3 DNA reads as TGTGCCAGCAGTTGGGACGCCGGTGGGTATGAAAAACTGTTTTTT.

This clonotype was counted a few times. CDR3 sequence (DNA): TGTGCCAGCAGCTTAACTAGCGGGCACCAAGAGACCCAGTACTTC. Translated: CASSLTSGHQETQYF. The rearrangement joins TRBV7-9 to TRBJ2-5; 9 bases are shared with TRBD2. The CDR3 spans 15 residues. Trimming cost V 2 bases and J 0 bases; bases outside gene matches: 1. Germline CDR1 is SEHNR and CDR2 is FQNEAQ (reference sequence).

This rearrangement joins TRBV7-2 to TRBJ2-1; possible D gene TRBD2, 5 bases. Germline V gives CDR1 SGHTA, CDR2 FQGNSA. The CDR3 is 15 residues long. Trimming left V 1 base short and J 1 base short, with 8 bases between. In nucleotides, the CDR3 is TGTGCCAGCAGCTTAGTAGGACTTTCCTACAATGAGCAGTTCTTC. Residues: CASSLVGLSYNEQFF. The full variable domain, in which reference TRBV7-2 and TRBJ2-1 provide the parts outside the CDR3, is GAGVSQSPSNKVTEKGKDVELRCDPISGHTALYWYRQSLGQGLEFLIYFQGNSAPDKSGLPSDRFSAERTGGSVSTLTIQRTQQEDSAVYLCASSLVGLSYNEQFFGPGTRLTVL.

The chain recombines TRBV3-1 with TRBJ2-4, with 8 positions matching TRBD2. Germline lookup yields CDR1 LGHDT and CDR2 YNNKEL (reference sequence). The ends lost 1 base at V and 13 bases at J; junction bases unmatched: 9. The CDR3 spans 14 residues. The CDR3 DNA follows: TGTGCCAGCAGCCAAGTCTCAGCGGGAGTGTGGCAGTACTTC. Its translation is CASSQVSAGVWQYF.

For the CDR3, the DNA is TGCAGCGTCGGCGAAGAGTCTACGCAGTATTTT. Its translation: CSVGEESTQYF. The chain carries TRBV29-1 and TRBJ2-3, with D uncertain. Trimming took off 6 bases at V and 8 bases at J, with 12 bases between the two ends. CDR1 SQVTM and CDR2 ANQGSEA come from the germline V gene. The CDR3 contains 11 residues.

In the case of this clonotype: The junction departs from germline at one end; a sequencing error may be responsible. The chain has TRBV6-2 or TRBV6-3 and TRBJ2-7; weak D call: TRBD1 (8 bases). CDR1 and CDR2 from the germline V gene are MNHEY and SVGEGT. This CDR3 region has 15 residues. The chain's CDR3 is CARSYQTGEGYEQYF. In DNA form, the CDR3 reads TGTGCCAGAAGTTATCAGACAGGGGAGGGCTACGAGCAGTACTTC.

A word on this clonotype: At one boundary the junction diverges from the germline segment, which might be a read error. V usage is TRBV5-1 and J usage is TRBJ2-1; 8 nucleotides agree with TRBD2. The J call may be mistaken, given a closer DNA end match to TRBJ2-7. CDR3 length equals 17 residues. Germline CDR1 reads SGHRS; CDR2 reads YFSETQ. The CDR3 sequence: CASSSPSSSGSSYKQYF. In DNA, the CDR3 is TGCGCCAGCAGCTCACCCTCATCAAGCGGGAGCTCCTACAAGCAGTACTTC.

This clonotype was found a few times. The rearrangement joins TRBV6-5 to TRBJ2-7; tentatively, D is TRBD1 (5 bases). V dropped 10 bases and J dropped 6 bases, with 13 bases sitting between them. The germline CDR1 and CDR2 sequences are MNHEY and SVGAGI. There are 11 residues in the CDR3. The CDR3 DNA reads TGTGCCACCAGACAGCACGGCGAGCAGTACTTC. It yields the protein CATRQHGEQYF.

This chain connects TRBV6-2 or TRBV6-3 to TRBJ2-1; D not resolved. The CDR3 is made up of 12 amino acids. Germline CDR1 is MNHEY and CDR2 is SVGEGT. Trimming removed 0 bases from V and 12 bases from J, with 9 bases in between. This CDR3 is CASSYSAGPQFF. Written as DNA, the CDR3 is TGTGCCAGCAGTTACTCGGCAGGTCCGCAGTTCTTC.

The gene calls are TRBV27 and TRBJ2-7; D not certain. The CDR3 length is 13 residues. The V gene's germline CDR1 is MNHEY and CDR2 SMNVEV (reference sequence). V was clipped by 5 bases and J by 0 bases, with 8 bases between them. CDR3 region: CASSAISSYEQYF. In nucleotides, the CDR3 is TGTGCCAGCAGTGCCATCAGCTCCTACGAGCAGTACTTC.

CDR3 coding DNA: TGCGCCAGCAGCCAAGACCGCGGGCCAGAAAAACTGTTTTTT. This sequence encodes CASSQDRGPEKLFF. This chain joins TRBV4-3 and TRBJ1-4; D ambiguous. CDR3 length equals 14 residues. The V and J ends lost 0 bases and 8 bases respectively, with 10 bases between them. Germline values: CDR1 LGHNA, CDR2 YSLEER.

The genes are TRBV10-2 and TRBJ2-7; 12 nucleotides agree with TRBD2. The germline CDR1 and CDR2 sequences are WSHSY and SAAADI. Germline trimming cut 8 bases from V and 3 bases from J; bases unmatched to any gene: 14. This CDR3 spans 17 amino acids. CDR3 residues: CASGDLAGGDFIYEQYF. As DNA, the CDR3 is TGCGCCAGCGGGGATCTAGCGGGAGGGGATTTTATCTACGAGCAGTACTTC.

The rearrangement joins TRBV16 to TRBJ1-4; no firm D call. Germline CDR1 KGHSY, CDR2 FQNENV. The CDR3 is 15 residues long. The V end was cut by 2 bases, the J end by 8 bases, with 15 bases between. The CDR3 sequence is CASSQVGIGGEKLFF. In DNA form, the CDR3 reads TGTGCCAGCAGCCAAGTTGGGATCGGTGGGGAAAAACTGTTTTTT.

This clonotype has ten or more counts. The rearrangement links TRBV7-2 to TRBJ1-2; TRBD1 is a possible D gene (6 bases). The CDR3 spans 14 residues. From germline, CDR1 is SGHTA and CDR2 FQGNSA. V was clipped by 6 bases and J by 8 bases, with 19 bases between them. The CDR3 DNA is TGTGCCAGCAGTTTGGGACAACTAACCCTGGGCTACACCTTC. Translated: CASSLGQLTLGYTF.

The chain recombines TRBV28 with TRBJ1-5, with 10 bases matching TRBD1. CDR3 length: 15 amino acids. Germline trimming cut 3 bases from V and 5 bases from J; bases unmatched to any gene: 4. Germline V gene data show CDR1 as MDHEN and CDR2 as SYDVKM. The CDR3 loop is CASSLGGTGDQPQHF. DNA for the CDR3: TGTGCCAGCAGTTTGGGGGGGACAGGGGATCAGCCCCAGCATTTT. Drawing the rest from reference TRBV28 and TRBJ1-5, the complete variable domain is DVKVTQSSRYLVKRTGEKVFLECVQDMDHENMFWYRQDPGLGLRLIYFSYDVKMKEKGDIPEGYSVSREKKERFSLILESASTNQTSMYLCASSLGGTGDQPQHFGDGTRLSIL.

At least ten counts were recorded for this clonotype. The chain recombines TRBV14 with TRBJ2-7; no reliable D call. The CDR3 covers 15 residues. The V end was cut by 0 bases, the J end by 0 bases, with 9 bases between. Germline V CDR1 and CDR2: SGHDN, FVKESK. CDR3 amino acids: CASSQDSRYSYEQYF. The CDR3 DNA sequence: TGTGCCAGCAGCCAAGATTCCCGATACTCCTACGAGCAGTACTTC.

This clonotype was counted only a few times. The chain couples TRBV20-1 to TRBJ2-5, with 9 bases fitting TRBD2. CDR1 and CDR2 (germline): DFQATT, SNEGSKA (reference sequence). The V segment lost 5 bases and the J segment 5 bases; nucleotides outside the gene matches: 6. The CDR3 runs 13 residues. This CDR3 is CSALVAGVETQYF. The CDR3 DNA is TGCAGTGCTTTGGTAGCGGGAGTCGAGACCCAGTACTTC.